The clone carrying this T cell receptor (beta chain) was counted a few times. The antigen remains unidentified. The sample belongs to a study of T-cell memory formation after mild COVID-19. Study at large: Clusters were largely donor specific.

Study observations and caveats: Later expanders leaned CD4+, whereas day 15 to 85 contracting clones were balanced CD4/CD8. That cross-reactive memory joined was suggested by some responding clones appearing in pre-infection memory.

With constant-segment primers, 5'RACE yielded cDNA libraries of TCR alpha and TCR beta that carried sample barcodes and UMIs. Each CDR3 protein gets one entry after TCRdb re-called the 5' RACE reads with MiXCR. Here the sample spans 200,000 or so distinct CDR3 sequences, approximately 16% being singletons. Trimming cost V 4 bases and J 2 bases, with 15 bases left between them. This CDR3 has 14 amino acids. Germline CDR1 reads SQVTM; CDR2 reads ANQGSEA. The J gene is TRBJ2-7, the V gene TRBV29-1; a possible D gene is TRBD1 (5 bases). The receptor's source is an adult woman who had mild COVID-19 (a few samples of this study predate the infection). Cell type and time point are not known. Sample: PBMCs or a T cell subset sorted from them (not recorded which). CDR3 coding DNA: TGCAGCGTTGGTAAGGCAGGGCTACCCTACGAGCAGTACTTC. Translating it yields CSVGKAGLPYEQYF.